Reported below is one T cell receptor beta chain. Its target is not known. The record originates from a study of cytomegalovirus exposure and HLA in healthy donors. V was clipped by 4 bases and J by 1 base; unmatched bases: 4. The CDR3 extends over 15 amino acids. Germline assignment: CDR1 GTSNPN and CDR2 SVGIG (reference sequence). Primers: 60 Vbeta forward and 13 Jbeta reverse. Assay: immunoSEQ multiplex PCR; the TCRdb copy retains only in-frame clones and omits some. This sample has roughly 130,000 clones, with about 80% found just once. Study-level findings and limits: Common viral pathogens seemed, in a later analysis, to connect with several of the most significant clusters. Roughly uniform depth of sequencing across donors was assumed in presence/absence analyses. Some V segments (TRBV6-2 and TRBV6-3 among them) were excluded as indistinguishable. Many donors shared some public TCRs, even though most TCR sequences were rare.

The specimen sequenced was PBMCs. The receptor was isolated from a boy younger than 10 in good health and CMV-seronegative. This sequence joins TRBV30 and TRBJ1-5, with 10 positions matching TRBD1. The CDR3, as DNA: TGTGCCTGGACCCGGGACAGGGGAAGCAATCAGCCCCAGCATTTT. Protein: CAWTRDRGSNQPQHF. Full variable domain (missing parts from reference TRBV30 and TRBJ1-5): SQTIHQWPATLVQPVGSPLSLECTVEGTSNPNLYWYRQAAGRGLQLLFYSVGIGQISSEVPQNLSASRPQDRQFILSSKKLLLSDSGFYLCAWTRDRGSNQPQHFGDGTRLSIL.